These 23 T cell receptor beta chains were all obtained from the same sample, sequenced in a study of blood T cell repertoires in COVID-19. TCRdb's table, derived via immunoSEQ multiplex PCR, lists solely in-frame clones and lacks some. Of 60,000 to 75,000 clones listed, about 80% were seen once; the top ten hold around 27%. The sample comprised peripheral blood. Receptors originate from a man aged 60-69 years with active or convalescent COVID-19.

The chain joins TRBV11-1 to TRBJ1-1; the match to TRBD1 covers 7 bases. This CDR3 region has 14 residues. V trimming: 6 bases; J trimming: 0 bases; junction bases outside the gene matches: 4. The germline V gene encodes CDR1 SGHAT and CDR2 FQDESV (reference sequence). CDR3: CASRMGQMNTEAFF. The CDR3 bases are TGTGCCAGCAGAATGGGACAGATGAACACTGAAGCTTTCTTT.

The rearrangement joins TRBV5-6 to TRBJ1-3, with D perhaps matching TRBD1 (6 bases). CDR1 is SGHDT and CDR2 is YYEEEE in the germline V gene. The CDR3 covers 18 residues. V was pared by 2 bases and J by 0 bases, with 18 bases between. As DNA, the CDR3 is TGTGCCAGCAGCTTTGGATTAAGACAGGTTCTCTCTGGAAACACCATATATTTT. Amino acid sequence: CASSFGLRQVLSGNTIYF.

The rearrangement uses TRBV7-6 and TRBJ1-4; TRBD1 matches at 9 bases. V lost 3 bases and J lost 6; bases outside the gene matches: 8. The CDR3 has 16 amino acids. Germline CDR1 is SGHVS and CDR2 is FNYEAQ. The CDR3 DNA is TGTGCCAGCAGCTTGGGACTTTGGACAGGGGATGAAAAACTGTTTTTT. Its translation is CASSLGLWTGDEKLFF.

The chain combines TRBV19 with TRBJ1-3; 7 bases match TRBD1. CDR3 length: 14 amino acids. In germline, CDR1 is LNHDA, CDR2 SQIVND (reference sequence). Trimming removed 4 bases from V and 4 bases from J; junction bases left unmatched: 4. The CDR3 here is CASSTRDSGNTIYF. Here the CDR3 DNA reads TGTGCCAGTAGTACGCGGGACAGCGGAAACACCATATATTTT. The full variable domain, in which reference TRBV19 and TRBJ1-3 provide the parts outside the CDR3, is DGGITQSPKYLFRKEGQNVTLSCEQNLNHDAMYWYRQDPGQGLRLIYYSQIVNDFQKGDIAEGYSVSREKKESFPLTVTSAQKNPTAFYLCASSTRDSGNTIYFGEGSWLTVV.

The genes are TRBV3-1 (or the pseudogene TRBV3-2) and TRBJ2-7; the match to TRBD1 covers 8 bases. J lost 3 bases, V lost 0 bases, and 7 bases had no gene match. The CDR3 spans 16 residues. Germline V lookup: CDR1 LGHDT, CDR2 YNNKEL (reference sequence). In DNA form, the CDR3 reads TGTGCCAGCAGCCAAGATCTGGCAGGGGGCATCTACGAGCAGTACTTC. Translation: CASSQDLAGGIYEQYF.

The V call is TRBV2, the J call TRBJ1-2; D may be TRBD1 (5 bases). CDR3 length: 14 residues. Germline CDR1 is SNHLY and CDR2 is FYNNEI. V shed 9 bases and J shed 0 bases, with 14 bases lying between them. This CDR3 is CASGADGANYGYTF. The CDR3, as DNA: TGTGCCAGTGGGGCGGATGGAGCTAACTATGGCTACACCTTC.

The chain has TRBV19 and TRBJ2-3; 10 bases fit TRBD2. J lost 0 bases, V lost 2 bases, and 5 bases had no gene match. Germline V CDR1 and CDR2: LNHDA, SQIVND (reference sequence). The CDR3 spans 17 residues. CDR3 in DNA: TGTGCCAGTAGTATACCTCAACTAGCGGGGAGCACAGATACGCAGTATTTT. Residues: CASSIPQLAGSTDTQYF.

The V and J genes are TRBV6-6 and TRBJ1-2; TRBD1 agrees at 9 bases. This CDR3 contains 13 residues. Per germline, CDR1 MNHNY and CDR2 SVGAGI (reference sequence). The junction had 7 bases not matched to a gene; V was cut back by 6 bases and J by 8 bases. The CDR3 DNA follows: TGTGCCAGCAGCCTGGGACAGGGAGGCGGCTACACCTTC. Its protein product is CASSLGQGGGYTF.

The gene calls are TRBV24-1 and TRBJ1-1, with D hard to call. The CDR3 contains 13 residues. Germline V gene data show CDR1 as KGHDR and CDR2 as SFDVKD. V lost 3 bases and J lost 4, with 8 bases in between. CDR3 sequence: CATSDELGTEAFF. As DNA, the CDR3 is TGTGCCACCAGTGATGAACTTGGCACTGAAGCTTTCTTT.

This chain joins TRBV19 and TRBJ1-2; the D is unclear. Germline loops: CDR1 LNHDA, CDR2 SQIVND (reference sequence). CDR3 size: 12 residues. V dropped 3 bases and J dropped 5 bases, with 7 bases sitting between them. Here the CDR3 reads CASSMLQYGYTF. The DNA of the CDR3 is TGTGCCAGTAGTATGTTACAGTATGGCTACACCTTC.

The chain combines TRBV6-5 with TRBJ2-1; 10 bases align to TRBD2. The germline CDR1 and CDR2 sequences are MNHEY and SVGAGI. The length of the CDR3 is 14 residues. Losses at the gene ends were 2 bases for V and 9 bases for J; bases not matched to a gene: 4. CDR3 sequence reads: CASSYGLAGVEQFF. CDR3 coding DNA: TGTGCCAGCAGTTACGGGCTAGCGGGGGTTGAGCAGTTCTTC.

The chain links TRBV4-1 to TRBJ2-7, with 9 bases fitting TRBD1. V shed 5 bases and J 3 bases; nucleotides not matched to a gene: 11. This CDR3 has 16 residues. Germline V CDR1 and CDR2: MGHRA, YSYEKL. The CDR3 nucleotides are TGCGCCAGCAGCGAGGGCGCCGGGACAGGGCACTACGAGCAGTACTTC. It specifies CASSEGAGTGHYEQYF.

This CDR3 reads CASSVMSGTGETQYF. CDR3 nucleotides: TGTGCCAGCAGCGTTATGTCCGGGACAGGGGAGACCCAGTACTTC. The genes are TRBV9 and TRBJ2-5; 9 positions agree with TRBD1. The V segment lost 2 bases and the J segment 5 bases; nucleotides outside the gene matches: 7. The germline V gene has CDR1 SGDLS and CDR2 YYNGEE. This CDR3 has 15 amino acids.

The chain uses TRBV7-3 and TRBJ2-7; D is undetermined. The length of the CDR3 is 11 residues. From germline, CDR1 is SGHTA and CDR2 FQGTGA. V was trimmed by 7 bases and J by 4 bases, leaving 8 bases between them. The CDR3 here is CASTPYYEQYF. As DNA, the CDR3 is TGTGCCAGCACTCCCTATTACGAGCAGTACTTC.

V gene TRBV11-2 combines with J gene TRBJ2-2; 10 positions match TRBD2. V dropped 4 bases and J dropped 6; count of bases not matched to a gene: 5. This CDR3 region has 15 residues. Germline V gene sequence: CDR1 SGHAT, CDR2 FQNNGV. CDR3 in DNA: TGTGCCAGCAGCTCCACGCTAGCGGGGGCCGGGGAGCTGTTTTTT. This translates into CASSSTLAGAGELFF. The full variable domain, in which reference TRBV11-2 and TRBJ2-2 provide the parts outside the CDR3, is EAGVAQSPRYKIIEKRQSVAFWCNPISGHATLYWYQQILGQGPKLLIQFQNNGVVDDSQLPKDRFSAERLKGVDSTLKIQPAKLEDSAVYLCASSSTLAGAGELFFGEGSRLTVL.

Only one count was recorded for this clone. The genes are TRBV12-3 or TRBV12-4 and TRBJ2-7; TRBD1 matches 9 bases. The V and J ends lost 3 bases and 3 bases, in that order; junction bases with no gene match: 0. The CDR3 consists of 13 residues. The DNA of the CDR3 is TGTGCCAGCAGTTTGACAGGGGGCTACGAGCAGTACTTC. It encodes CASSLTGGYEQYF.

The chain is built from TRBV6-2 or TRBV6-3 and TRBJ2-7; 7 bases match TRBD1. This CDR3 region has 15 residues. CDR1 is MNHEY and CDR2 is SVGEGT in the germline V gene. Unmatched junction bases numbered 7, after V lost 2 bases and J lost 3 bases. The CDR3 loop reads CASSYQGQSDYEQYF. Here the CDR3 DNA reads TGTGCCAGCAGTTACCAGGGACAGTCTGACTACGAGCAGTACTTC.

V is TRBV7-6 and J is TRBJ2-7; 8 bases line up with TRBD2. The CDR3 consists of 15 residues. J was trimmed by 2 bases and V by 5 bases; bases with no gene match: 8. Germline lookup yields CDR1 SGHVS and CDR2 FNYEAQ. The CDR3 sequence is CASSTISGAAYEQYF. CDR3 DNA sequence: TGTGCCAGCAGCACTATTAGCGGGGCGGCCTACGAGCAGTACTTC.

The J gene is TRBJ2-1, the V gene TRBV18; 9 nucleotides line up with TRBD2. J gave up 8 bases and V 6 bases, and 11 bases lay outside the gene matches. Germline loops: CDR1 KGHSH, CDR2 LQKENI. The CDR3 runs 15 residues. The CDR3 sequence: CASSAGASGVYEQFF. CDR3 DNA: TGTGCCAGCTCGGCCGGGGCTAGCGGGGTCTATGAGCAGTTCTTC.

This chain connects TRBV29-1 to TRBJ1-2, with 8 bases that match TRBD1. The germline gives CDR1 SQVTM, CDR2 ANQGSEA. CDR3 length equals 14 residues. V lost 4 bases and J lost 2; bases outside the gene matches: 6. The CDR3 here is CSVVKSGGNYGYTF. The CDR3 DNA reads TGCAGCGTTGTAAAGTCAGGGGGCAACTATGGCTACACCTTC. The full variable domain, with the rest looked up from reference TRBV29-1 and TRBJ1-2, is SAVISQKPSRDICQRGTSLTIQCQVDSQVTMMFWYRQQPGQSLTLIATANQGSEATYESGFVIDKFPISRPNLTFSTLTVSNMSPEDSSIYLCSVVKSGGNYGYTFGSGTRLTVV.

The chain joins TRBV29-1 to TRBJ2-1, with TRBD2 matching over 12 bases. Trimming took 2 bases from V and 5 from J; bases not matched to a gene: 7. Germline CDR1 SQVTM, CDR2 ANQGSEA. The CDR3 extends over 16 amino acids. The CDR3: CSVEPHLAGGDNEQFF. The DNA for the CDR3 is TGCAGCGTTGAACCCCACCTAGCGGGGGGGGACAATGAGCAGTTCTTC.

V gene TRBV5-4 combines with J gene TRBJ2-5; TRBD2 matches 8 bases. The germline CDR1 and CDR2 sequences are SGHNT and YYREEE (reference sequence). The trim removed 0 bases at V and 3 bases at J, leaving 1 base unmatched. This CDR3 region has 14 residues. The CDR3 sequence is CASSLAGGEETQYF. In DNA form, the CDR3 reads TGTGCCAGCAGCTTGGCCGGGGGGGAAGAGACCCAGTACTTC.

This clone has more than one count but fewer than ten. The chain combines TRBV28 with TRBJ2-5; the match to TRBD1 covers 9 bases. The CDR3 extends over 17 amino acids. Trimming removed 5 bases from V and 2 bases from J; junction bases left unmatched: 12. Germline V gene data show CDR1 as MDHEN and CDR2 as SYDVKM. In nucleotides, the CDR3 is TGTGCCAGCAGTCACAATTGGGACAGGGTTTGGCAAGAGACCCAGTACTTC. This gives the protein CASSHNWDRVWQETQYF. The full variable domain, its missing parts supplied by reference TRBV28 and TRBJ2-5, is DVKVTQSSRYLVKRTGEKVFLECVQDMDHENMFWYRQDPGLGLRLIYFSYDVKMKEKGDIPEGYSVSREKKERFSLILESASTNQTSMYLCASSHNWDRVWQETQYFGPGTRLLVL.